One and the same sample provided the 32 T cell receptor beta chains below, sequenced in a study of CD8+CD57+ T cells in acquired aplastic anemia. CD8+CD57+ cell expansion, shown by flow cytometry, had occurred in the patients selected for sequencing. Genomic DNA, the template, was used for profiling of the TCR beta VDJ and CDR3. One entry per CDR3 protein, called by TCRdb with MiXCR from the reads. The sample yields under 350,000 distinct CDR3 sequences, approximately 58% seen once. Sequencing was performed on sorted CD4+, CD8+, or CD8+CD57+ T cells (not recorded which) from PBMCs. These receptors all stem from a human donor with aplastic anemia.

This clonotype was picked up many times. The chain links TRBV5-1 to TRBJ2-6; a possible D gene is TRBD1 (7 bases). Trimming cost V 1 base and J 1 base, with 30 bases left between them. From germline, CDR1 is SGHRS and CDR2 YFSETQ. This CDR3 region has 23 residues. In DNA, the CDR3 is TGCGCCAGCAGCTTGTTCCCGACAGGGTGGCAGCTCGGGGGTATGTCTGGGGCCAACGTCCTGACTTTC. Amino acids: CASSLFPTGWQLGGMSGANVLTF.

The V call is TRBV19, the J call TRBJ1-2; no reliable D call. With 8 bases removed from V and 13 bases from J, the gap between germline ends came to 20 bases. The CDR3 totals 12 residues. Germline V gives CDR1 LNHDA, CDR2 SQIVND (reference sequence). The CDR3 reads CASAVRGISPTF. The CDR3 nucleotides are TGTGCCAGTGCCGTGCGTGGGATAAGCCCCACCTTC. The full variable domain, completed using reference TRBV19 and TRBJ1-2, is DGGITQSPKYLFRKEGQNVTLSCEQNLNHDAMYWYRQDPGQGLRLIYYSQIVNDFQKGDIAEGYSVSREKKESFPLTVTSAQKNPTAFYLCASAVRGISPTFGSGTRLTVV.

Details on this clonotype: At one end the junction does not follow the germline gene, possibly because of a read error. This chain connects TRBV7-8 to TRBJ2-1, with D perhaps assigned TRBD1 or TRBD2 (7 bases each). Germline V gives CDR1 SGHVS, CDR2 FQNEAQ. This CDR3 spans 17 amino acids. DNA for the CDR3: TGTGCCAGCAGCTATAGGGCAGGGGGGGTCTCCTACGATGAGCAGTTCTTC. The encoded protein is CASSYRAGGVSYDEQFF.

This clonotype appeared many times. The chain is built from TRBV20-1 and TRBJ1-5; TRBD1 agrees at 8 bases. The CDR3 contains 15 residues. In germline, CDR1 is DFQATT, CDR2 SNEGSKA (reference sequence). V lost 0 bases to trimming and J lost 2 bases; unmatched junction nucleotides: 3. CDR3 sequence: CSARDATGGNQPQHF. The CDR3 DNA is TGCAGTGCTAGAGATGCGACAGGGGGCAATCAGCCCCAGCATTTT.

This clonotype turned up a few times. The chain uses TRBV25-1 and TRBJ1-6, with 7 positions matching TRBD1. The trim removed 6 bases at V and 7 bases at J, leaving 6 bases unmatched. Germline CDR1 reads MGHDK; CDR2 reads SYGVNS. CDR3 size: 14 residues. Here the CDR3 reads CASRPQGVNSPLHF. The CDR3 DNA reads as TGTGCCAGCAGGCCCCAGGGGGTGAATTCACCCCTCCACTTT.

Comments on this clonotype: At one end, the junction sequence differs from germline, possibly due to a read error. V usage is TRBV30 and J usage is TRBJ1-4; TRBD1 agrees at 10 bases. CDR1 GTSNPN and CDR2 SVGIG come from the germline V gene (reference sequence). The CDR3 runs 13 residues. The CDR3 region has the DNA TGTGCCTGGGGGGGGACAGGGGCCGAAAAACTGTCTTTT. Its protein product is CAWGGTGAEKLSF.

This clonotype has at least ten counts. V is TRBV4-2 and J is TRBJ1-6; TRBD1 matches at 9 bases. CDR3 size: 15 residues. J was trimmed by 9 bases and V by 4 bases; bases with no gene match: 7. Germline CDR1 is LGHNA and CDR2 is YNFKEQ. CDR3 residues: CASSPRTGEVSPLHF. The CDR3 region has the DNA TGTGCCAGCAGCCCCAGGACAGGGGAAGTTTCACCCCTCCACTTT.

This clonotype was observed a few times. This chain connects TRBV7-9 to TRBJ2-7; 7 nucleotides align to TRBD1. This CDR3 region has 15 residues. The germline gives CDR1 SEHNR, CDR2 FQNEAQ (reference sequence). Unmatched junction bases numbered 11, after V lost 5 bases and J lost 4 bases. The CDR3 nucleotides are TGTGCCAGCAGCGAGACCCCGGGACAGCGATACGAGCAGTACTTC. This translates into CASSETPGQRYEQYF. The whole variable domain, remainder taken from reference TRBV7-9 and TRBJ2-7, is DTGVSQNPRHKITKRGQNVTFRCDPISEHNRLYWYRQTLGQGPEFLTYFQNEAQLEKSRLLSDRFSAERPKGSFSTLEIQRTEQGDSAMYLCASSETPGQRYEQYFGPGTRLTVT.

In its sample, this clonotype was seen many times. For the CDR3, the DNA is TGCGCCAGCAGCTTCGGACTAGCGGGATCCGAGACCCAGTACTTC. Encoded protein: CASSFGLAGSETQYF. The V gene is TRBV5-1, the J gene TRBJ2-5; 12 bases are a match to TRBD2. Per germline, CDR1 SGHRS and CDR2 YFSETQ. Trimming at V came to 2 bases and at J to 5 bases, leaving 4 bases not matched to a gene. The length of the CDR3 is 15 residues.

Many counts were recorded for this clonotype. V gene TRBV2 combines with J gene TRBJ2-7; TRBD1 matches 10 bases. V lost 6 bases, J lost 6 bases, and 11 bases stayed unmatched. CDR3 length: 15 residues. The germline gives CDR1 SNHLY, CDR2 FYNNEI. CDR3 residues: CASRGVGQGPSEQYF. The CDR3 bases are TGTGCCAGCAGAGGAGTGGGACAGGGGCCGTCCGAGCAGTACTTC. The full variable domain, completed using reference TRBV2 and TRBJ2-7, is EPEVTQTPSHQVTQMGQEVILRCVPISNHLYFYWYRQILGQKVEFLVSFYNNEISEKSEIFDDQFSVERPDGSNFTLKIRSTKLEDSAMYFCASRGVGQGPSEQYFGPGTRLTVT.

The rearrangement links TRBV10-3 to TRBJ1-6, with D maybe TRBD1 (5 bases). The CDR3 loop spans 15 amino acids. Trimming removed 8 bases at V and 0 bases at J, with 11 bases between. Germline loops: CDR1 ENHRY, CDR2 SYGVKD. The CDR3: CAIAEDISYNSPLHF. In DNA form, the CDR3 reads TGTGCCATCGCCGAGGACATCTCCTATAATTCACCCCTCCACTTT.

This clonotype appeared many times. The chain uses TRBV7-6 and TRBJ1-5; D is possibly TRBD1 (6 bases). Between the trimmed V and J ends, which lost 5 bases and 0 bases, there was a span of 14 bases. The CDR3 is 16 residues long. Germline V gene data show CDR1 as SGHVS and CDR2 as FNYEAQ. CDR3 nucleotide sequence: TGTGCCAGCAGCGCCTTCAGGGGTGGTAGCAATCAGCCCCAGCATTTT. Translating gives CASSAFRGGSNQPQHF.

This clonotype was recorded many times. The chain has TRBV3-1 and TRBJ2-3, with D tentatively TRBD2 (7 bases). There are 12 residues in the CDR3. V was pared by 11 bases and J by 4 bases, with 13 bases between. In germline, CDR1 is LGHDT, CDR2 YNNKEL (reference sequence). In DNA, the CDR3 is TGTGCCTCCCGGGGGGCCCCAGATACGCAGTATTTT. It translates to CASRGAPDTQYF.

The V call is TRBV29-1, the J call TRBJ1-5, with D hard to call. Germline CDR1 and CDR2: SQVTM and ANQGSEA. This CDR3 has 10 residues. Trimming removed 7 bases at V and 7 bases at J, with 8 bases between. Written as DNA, the CDR3 is TGCAGCGCCCCCCCCCAGCCCCAGCATTTT. Its translation is CSAPPQPQHF.

The CDR3 DNA is TGTGCCATCAGTGAGAAGGGCTTGAGCGCTGAAGCTTTCTTT. Protein sequence: CAISEKGLSAEAFF. The rearrangement links TRBV10-3 to TRBJ1-1; D ambiguous. Germline lookup yields CDR1 ENHRY and CDR2 SYGVKD. The V end was cut by 2 bases, the J end by 6 bases, with 13 bases between. The CDR3 sequence is 14 residues long.

This chain links TRBV6-5 with TRBJ2-2; 13 bases match TRBD2. The trim removed 6 bases at V and 3 bases at J, leaving 10 bases unmatched. Per the germline V gene, CDR1 is MNHEY and CDR2 is SVGAGI. This CDR3 comprises 18 residues. The CDR3 nucleotides read TGTGCCAGCAGCCCTACTAGCGGGGGGGCCGGAGACACCGGGGAGCTGTTTTTT. Translation: CASSPTSGGAGDTGELFF.

On this clonotype itself: A read error may be the cause here, since a much bigger clone is one base away. The rearrangement links TRBV20-1 to TRBJ1-5; maybe TRBD1 (5 bases). This CDR3 contains 15 residues. Germline CDR1 reads DFQATT; CDR2 reads SNEGSKA (reference sequence). Trimming took off 5 bases at V and 2 bases at J, with 16 bases between the two ends. The CDR3 is CSARGGGGGNQPQHF. CDR3 DNA sequence: TGCAGTGCTCGCGGGGGGGGGGGGGGCAATCAGCCCCAGCATTTT.

This clonotype came up a few times. This rearrangement joins TRBV15 to TRBJ2-1; D is ambiguous. CDR3 size: 13 residues. CDR1 and CDR2 (germline): LNHNV, YYDKDF (reference sequence). Trimming removed 8 bases at V and 1 base at J, with 9 bases between. In nucleotides, the CDR3 is TGTGCCACCCGTAGTGCGTCCTACAATGAGCAGTTCTTC. Its protein product is CATRSASYNEQFF.

This clonotype was detected ten times or more. The V gene is TRBV7-9, the J gene TRBJ1-6; 9 nucleotides match TRBD1. Germline V gives CDR1 SEHNR, CDR2 FQNEAQ (reference sequence). The CDR3 runs to 16 residues. Trimming at V came to 1 base and at J to 9 bases, leaving 7 bases not matched to a gene. In nucleotides, the CDR3 is TGTGCCAGCAGCTTAGTGGCCGGGACAGGGACTTCACCCCTCCACTTT. It is translated as CASSLVAGTGTSPLHF.

This clonotype has only a few counts. It is likely a read error, because the conserved phenylalanine at the end of the CDR3 is missing. No DNA is shown, since the ends of the CDR3 on it are uncertain; the CDR3 is the one TCRdb lists. The rearrangement joins TRBV5-7 to TRBJ1-3. TRBV5-7 is reported as an ORF; its role is uncertain. Ends included, the CDR3 has 9 residues. The CDR3 sequence is CASSPLGLA.

The rearrangement joins TRBV20-1 to TRBJ2-5; tentative D call: TRBD2 (5 bases). The V and J ends lost 2 bases and 4 bases respectively, with 14 bases between them. This CDR3 region has 14 residues. Per germline, CDR1 DFQATT and CDR2 SNEGSKA (reference sequence). CDR3 DNA sequence: TGCAGTGCTAGATATGAGGGCGCCTCAGAGACCCAGTACTTC. This gives the protein CSARYEGASETQYF.

The chain uses TRBV19 and TRBJ1-5; D is unclear. The CDR3 covers 13 residues. Germline CDR1 is LNHDA and CDR2 is SQIVND (reference sequence). Trimming stripped 3 bases from V and 6 bases from J, with 9 bases between. The CDR3 nucleotides are TGTGCCAGTAGTATTCAGTTAGCTCAGCCCCAGCATTTT. This gives the protein CASSIQLAQPQHF.

The chain employs TRBV15 and TRBJ2-7, with 7 bases matching TRBD2. The V and J ends lost 0 bases and 3 bases, in that order; junction bases with no gene match: 5. From germline, CDR1 is LNHNV and CDR2 YYDKDF (reference sequence). This CDR3 contains 15 residues. CDR3 residues: CATSREGTNSYEQYF. The CDR3 DNA follows: TGTGCCACCAGCAGAGAGGGGACTAATAGCTACGAGCAGTACTTC.

This rearrangement joins TRBV7-8 to TRBJ2-5; maybe TRBD1 (6 bases). The germline gives CDR1 SGHVS, CDR2 FQNEAQ. The V and J ends lost 1 base and 9 bases respectively, with 18 bases between them. The CDR3 totals 15 residues. The CDR3 is CASSLEGRGSGAQYF. The CDR3 coding sequence is TGTGCCAGCAGCTTAGAGGGCAGGGGTTCCGGGGCCCAGTACTTC.

Concerning this clonotype itself: Likely a read error: the CDR3 ends without its conserved phenylalanine or tryptophan. The limits of the CDR3 on the DNA are not certain, so only TCRdb's listed CDR3 is given. V gene TRBV7-6 combines with J gene TRBJ2-5; the table's D gene call, TRBD2, was not cross checked with the DNA. Germline CDR1 and CDR2: SGHVS and FNYEAQ. The CDR3 is made up of 10 amino acids, end residues included. CDR3 protein: CASSLVCGFR.

J is TRBJ1-2 and V is TRBV7-9; 8 bases fit TRBD1. Trimming at V came to 5 bases and at J to 4 bases, leaving 9 bases not matched to a gene. CDR1 SEHNR and CDR2 FQNEAQ come from the germline V gene (reference sequence). The CDR3 runs 15 residues. CDR3 residues: CASSPGQGGSYGYTF. CDR3 nucleotide sequence: TGTGCCAGCAGCCCTGGACAGGGCGGGAGCTATGGCTACACCTTC.

The chain has TRBV12-3 or TRBV12-4 and TRBJ1-5, with D tentatively TRBD1 (6 bases). V was clipped by 2 bases and J by 4 bases, with 12 bases between them. There are 15 residues in the CDR3. This CDR3 is CASSLSNRVNQPQHF. The CDR3 coding sequence is TGTGCCAGCAGTTTATCCAACAGGGTTAATCAGCCCCAGCATTTT.

The V call is TRBV10-3, the J call TRBJ2-7; 8 nucleotides line up with TRBD1. This CDR3 has 17 amino acids. Germline CDR1 ENHRY, CDR2 SYGVKD. V was clipped by 0 bases and J by 7 bases; unmatched bases: 14. In nucleotides, the CDR3 is TGTGCCATCAGTGAGTCGAACGTGGACAGGGTCTATGGGGAGCAGTACTTC. Its protein is CAISESNVDRVYGEQYF.

Here the CDR3 DNA reads TGTGCCACCAGTGAAGGGACTAGCGGGATGACAGGCGGCTACAATGAGCAGTTCTTC. Amino acid sequence: CATSEGTSGMTGGYNEQFF. The chain joins TRBV24-1 to TRBJ2-1; the match to TRBD2 covers 13 bases. Trimming at V came to 4 bases and at J to 3 bases, leaving 11 bases not matched to a gene. CDR1 KGHDR and CDR2 SFDVKD come from the germline V gene. The CDR3 totals 19 residues.

The chain joins TRBV25-1 to TRBJ1-2, with D maybe TRBD1 (5 bases). Germline assignment: CDR1 MGHDK and CDR2 SYGVNS. This CDR3 is 14 amino acids long. With 6 bases removed from V and 13 bases from J, the gap between germline ends came to 24 bases. CDR3 region: CASSPLGVLGSSTF. The CDR3, as DNA: TGTGCCAGCAGCCCCTTGGGGGTGTTGGGTTCGTCCACCTTC.

The chain carries TRBV12-3 or TRBV12-4 and TRBJ2-7; TRBD2 is a possible D gene (6 bases). The CDR3 is 14 residues long. V was cut by 5 bases and J by 4 bases, with 15 bases left in between. The CDR3 protein is CASSEAGYTYEQYF. CDR3 bases: TGTGCCAGCAGTGAAGCGGGCTACACGTACGAGCAGTACTTC.

The chain employs TRBV29-1 and TRBJ2-3; tentatively, D is TRBD1 or TRBD2 (5 bases each). Germline V lookup: CDR1 SQVTM, CDR2 ANQGSEA. V lost 4 bases to trimming and J lost 2 bases, with 13 bases between them. There are 14 residues in the CDR3. CDR3 bases: TGCAGCGTTGCCGGGACGGAGCTCACAGATACGCAGTATTTT. This codes for CSVAGTELTDTQYF.